This passage covers 15 T cell receptor beta chains from one sample sequenced in a study of OX40 agonist ivuxolimab in advanced cancers. Repertoires were generated with immunoSEQ multiplex PCR, while TCRdb's copy carries only in-frame clones and drops some. The profile shows approximately 88,000 clones, roughly 88% of them singletons. This sample comprised CD4+ or CD8+ T cells sorted from blood, obtained in a trial of the OX40 agonist ivuxolimab. The receptors derive from an adult with an advanced solid tumor such as melanoma, head and neck, liver or kidney cancer.

The sample holds a few counts of this clone. V gene TRBV10-3 combines with J gene TRBJ1-1; D is ambiguous. The CDR3 extends over 14 amino acids. Trimming removed 6 bases at V and 3 bases at J, with 14 bases between. Germline loops: CDR1 ENHRY, CDR2 SYGVKD. The DNA of the CDR3 is TGTGCCATCAGGAAGCAAGGGAGGGACACTGAAGCTTTCTTT. Protein sequence: CAIRKQGRDTEAFF.

V is TRBV7-9 and J is TRBJ1-2; a possible D gene is TRBD1 (6 bases). The V end lost 6 bases, the J end lost 7 bases, and 15 bases lay between the germline ends. Per the germline V gene, CDR1 is SEHNR and CDR2 is FQNEAQ (reference sequence). This CDR3 spans 13 amino acids. CDR3 nucleotides: TGTGCCAGCAGTTCGACAGGTCGTGGTGGCTACACCTTC. The encoded protein is CASSSTGRGGYTF. The variable domain in full, with the rest retrieved from reference TRBV7-9 and TRBJ1-2, is DTGVSQNPRHKITKRGQNVTFRCDPISEHNRLYWYRQTLGQGPEFLTYFQNEAQLEKSRLLSDRFSAERPKGSFSTLEIQRTEQGDSAMYLCASSSTGRGGYTFGSGTRLTVV.

The rearrangement links TRBV19 to TRBJ2-3, with TRBD2 as a possible D gene (6 bases). The CDR3 totals 16 residues. In germline, CDR1 is LNHDA, CDR2 SQIVND (reference sequence). With 1 base removed from V and 6 bases from J, the gap between germline ends came to 17 bases. CDR3 sequence: CASSIGASVAQDTQYF. DNA of the CDR3: TGTGCCAGTAGTATAGGGGCTAGCGTGGCGCAGGATACGCAGTATTTT.

The chain carries TRBV6-5 and TRBJ2-7; D possibly corresponds to TRBD2 (5 bases). The length of the CDR3 is 12 residues. The V end lost 4 bases, the J end lost 2 bases, and 6 bases lay between the germline ends. Per the germline V gene, CDR1 is MNHEY and CDR2 is SVGAGI. CDR3 bases: TGTGCCAGCAGTTTCGGGGCCTACGAGCAGTACTTC. As protein: CASSFGAYEQYF.

The V gene is TRBV5-4, the J gene TRBJ1-5; 8 bases align to TRBD1. Losses at the gene ends were 4 bases for V and 1 base for J; bases not matched to a gene: 4. CDR3 length: 15 amino acids. Germline V lookup: CDR1 SGHNT, CDR2 YYREEE (reference sequence). The CDR3 region is CASSLQGASNQPQHF. CDR3 coding DNA: TGTGCCAGCAGCCTCCAGGGGGCGAGCAATCAGCCCCAGCATTTT.

The V call is TRBV9, the J call TRBJ2-2; a weak D match, TRBD2 (6 bases). The germline V gene encodes CDR1 SGDLS and CDR2 YYNGEE. This CDR3 contains 15 residues. V lost 1 base and J lost 7, with 14 bases in between. CDR3 loop: CASSVRFGGDGELFF. The CDR3 nucleotides read TGTGCCAGCAGCGTACGTTTTGGAGGGGACGGGGAGCTGTTTTTT.

The V call is TRBV6-6, the J call TRBJ2-1; D unclear. Germline-derived CDR1 and CDR2 are MNHNY and SVGAGI (reference sequence). The V gene lost 4 bases and the J gene lost 0 bases, with 10 bases spanning the gap. The CDR3 loop spans 15 amino acids. Here the CDR3 DNA reads TGTGCCAGCAGTTCGATGCAGATCTCCTACAATGAGCAGTTCTTC. Translation gives CASSSMQISYNEQFF.

V gene TRBV9 combines with J gene TRBJ1-2; the D is unclear. This CDR3 region has 15 residues. In germline, CDR1 is SGDLS, CDR2 YYNGEE. V gave up 1 base and J gave up 5 bases, with 15 bases separating them. As DNA, the CDR3 is TGTGCCAGCAGCGTATCTTCCTTATCCGTATATGGCTACACCTTC. Translation gives CASSVSSLSVYGYTF. The whole variable domain, remainder taken from reference TRBV9 and TRBJ1-2, is DSGVTQTPKHLITATGQRVTLRCSPRSGDLSVYWYQQSLDQGLQFLIQYYNGEERAKGNILERFSAQQFPDLHSELNLSSLELGDSALYFCASSVSSLSVYGYTFGSGTRLTVV.

The chain joins TRBV7-9 to TRBJ2-5, with TRBD1 matching 8 bases. Unmatched junction bases numbered 4, after V lost 1 base and J lost 3 bases. CDR3 length equals 15 residues. CDR1 SEHNR and CDR2 FQNEAQ come from the germline V gene (reference sequence). The CDR3 spells CASSLGRTGKETQYF. The CDR3 DNA reads TGTGCCAGCAGCTTAGGCCGGACAGGGAAAGAGACCCAGTACTTC.

V usage is TRBV5-5 and J usage is TRBJ1-5, with a weak D call TRBD1 (6 bases). Germline assignment: CDR1 SGHKS and CDR2 YYEKEE (reference sequence). V dropped 4 bases and J dropped 5 bases, with 13 bases sitting between them. This CDR3 is 14 amino acids long. CDR3 nucleotide sequence: TGTGCCAGCAGCCTGGGGGCGGGGGATCAGCCCCAGCATTTT. Translating gives CASSLGAGDQPQHF. The full variable domain, in which reference TRBV5-5 and TRBJ1-5 provide the parts outside the CDR3, is DAGVTQSPTHLIKTRGQQVTLRCSPISGHKSVSWYQQVLGQGPQFIFQYYEKEERGRGNFPDRFSARQFPNYSSELNVNALLLGDSALYLCASSLGAGDQPQHFGDGTRLSIL.

V and J are TRBV6-6 and TRBJ2-2; D may be TRBD1 (6 bases). Germline-derived CDR1 and CDR2 are MNHNY and SVGAGI (reference sequence). V lost 5 bases and J lost 5, with 18 bases in between. The CDR3 runs to 16 residues. CDR3 DNA sequence: TGTGCCAGCAGTCGGCAAGCAGGGGCGAGGACCGGGGAGCTGTTTTTT. It codes for CASSRQAGARTGELFF.

In regard to this clone: Within the sample, other DNA sequences also encode this same CDR3. The V and J genes are TRBV21-1 and TRBJ1-4; the table's D call TRBD1 went unverified against the DNA. TRBV21-1 is classified as a pseudogene. The CDR3 sequence is 14 residues long. CDR3 protein: CASRPQGQGEKLFF. CDR3 bases: TGTGCCAGCAGACCACAGGGTCAGGGTGAAAAACTGTTTTTT.

The chain uses TRBV7-6 and TRBJ1-6; D not resolved. V shed 2 bases and J shed 5 bases, with 7 bases lying between them. The CDR3 is made up of 14 amino acids. From germline, CDR1 is SGHVS and CDR2 FNYEAQ. The CDR3 protein is CASSLRTDNSPLHF. CDR3 nucleotide sequence: TGTGCCAGCAGCTTAAGGACGGATAATTCACCCCTCCACTTT.

The chain joins TRBV6-6 to TRBJ2-3; 7 bases are a match to TRBD1. V was pared by 6 bases and J by 1 base, with 4 bases of the junction left unmatched. Germline CDR1 is MNHNY and CDR2 is SVGAGI (reference sequence). This CDR3 contains 14 residues. CDR3 amino acids: CASRSQGGTDTQYF. In DNA form, the CDR3 reads TGTGCCAGCAGATCTCAGGGGGGCACAGATACGCAGTATTTT.

The chain links TRBV18 to TRBJ1-1; D is possibly TRBD1 (5 bases). In germline, CDR1 is KGHSH, CDR2 LQKENI. This CDR3 contains 15 residues. Trimming left V 4 bases short and J 3 bases short, with 15 bases between. The CDR3 DNA sequence: TGTGCCAGCTCACAGGGGTTTGTAAGGGACACTGAAGCTTTCTTT. Its translation is CASSQGFVRDTEAFF.